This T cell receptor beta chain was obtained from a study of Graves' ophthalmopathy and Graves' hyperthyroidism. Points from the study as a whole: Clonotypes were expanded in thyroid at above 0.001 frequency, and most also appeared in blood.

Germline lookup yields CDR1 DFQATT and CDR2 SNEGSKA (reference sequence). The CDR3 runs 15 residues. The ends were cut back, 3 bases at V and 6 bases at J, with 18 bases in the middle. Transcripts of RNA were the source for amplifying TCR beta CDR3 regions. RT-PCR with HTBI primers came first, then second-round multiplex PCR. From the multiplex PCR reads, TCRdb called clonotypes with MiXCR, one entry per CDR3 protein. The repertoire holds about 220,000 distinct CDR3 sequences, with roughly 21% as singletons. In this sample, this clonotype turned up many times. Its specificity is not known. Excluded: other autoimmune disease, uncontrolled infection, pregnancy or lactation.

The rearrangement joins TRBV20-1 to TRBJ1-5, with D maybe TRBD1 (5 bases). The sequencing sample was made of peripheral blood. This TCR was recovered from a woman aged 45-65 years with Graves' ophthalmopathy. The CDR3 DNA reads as TGCAGTGCTAGGCCCCCAGGGCGCAACCTTCAGCCCCAGCATTTT. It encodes CSARPPGRNLQPQHF.